This T cell receptor beta chain derives from a study of type 1 regulatory T cells. Study-wide background: T-allo10 is a Tr1-enriched, alloantigen-specific CD4 T cell product made in vitro. General observations from the study: Type 1 regulatory T cells had a more restricted TCR repertoire than non-type 1 regulatory T cells.

Trimming took 6 bases from V and 6 from J, leaving 27 bases between them. This CDR3 has 17 residues. The germline gives CDR1 KGHSH, CDR2 LQKENI. TCRdb re-called the reads with MiXCR, one entry per CDR3 protein. The table has around 65,000 distinct CDR3 sequences, just under 50% seen once. Details on this clonotype: What it recognizes is unknown.

The chain uses TRBV18 and TRBJ2-7; weak D call: TRBD2 (7 bases). The sequence came from a human donor in good health. The sequencing sample was made of cultured non-Tr1 T cells, either the whole culture or a sorted T cell fraction (not recorded which). CDR3 sequence reads: CASSGIYGGHLPSEQYF. As DNA, the CDR3 is TGTGCCAGCTCCGGTATATACGGGGGGCACCTCCCGTCCGAGCAGTACTTC.